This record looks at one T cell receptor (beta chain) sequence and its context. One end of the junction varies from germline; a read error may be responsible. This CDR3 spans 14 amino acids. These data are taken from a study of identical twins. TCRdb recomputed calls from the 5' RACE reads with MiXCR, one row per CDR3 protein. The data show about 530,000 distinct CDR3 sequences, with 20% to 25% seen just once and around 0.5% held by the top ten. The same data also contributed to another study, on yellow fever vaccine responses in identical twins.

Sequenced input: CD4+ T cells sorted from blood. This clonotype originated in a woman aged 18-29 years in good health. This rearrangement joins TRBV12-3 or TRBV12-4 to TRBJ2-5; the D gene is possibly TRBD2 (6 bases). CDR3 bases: TGTGCCAGCAGCAACTGGGACTTCCAAGGGACCCAGTACTTC. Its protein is CASSNWDFQGTQYF.